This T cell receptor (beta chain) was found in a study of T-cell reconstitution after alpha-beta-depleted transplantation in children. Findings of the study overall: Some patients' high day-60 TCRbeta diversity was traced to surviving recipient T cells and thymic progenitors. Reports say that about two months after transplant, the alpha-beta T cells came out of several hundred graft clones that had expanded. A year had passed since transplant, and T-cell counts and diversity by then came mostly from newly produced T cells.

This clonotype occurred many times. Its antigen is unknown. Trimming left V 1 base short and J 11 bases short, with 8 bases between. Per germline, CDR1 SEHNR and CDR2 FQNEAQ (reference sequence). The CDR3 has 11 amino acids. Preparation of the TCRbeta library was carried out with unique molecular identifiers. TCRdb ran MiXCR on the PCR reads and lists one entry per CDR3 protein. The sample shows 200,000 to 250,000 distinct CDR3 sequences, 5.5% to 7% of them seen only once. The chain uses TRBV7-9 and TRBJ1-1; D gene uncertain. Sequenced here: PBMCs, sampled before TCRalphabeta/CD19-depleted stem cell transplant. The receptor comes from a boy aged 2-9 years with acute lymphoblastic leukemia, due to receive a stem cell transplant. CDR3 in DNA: TGTGCCAGCAGCTTAGAGGTGTTGGCTTTCTTT. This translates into CASSLEVLAFF.